This paragraph covers one T cell receptor beta chain sequence. The source of the sample is a study of blood T cell repertoires in COVID-19. Across the study: COVID-19 samples from acute and convalescent phases originated in the United States, Italy and Spain. Sample material is recorded as cDNA or gDNA derived from T cells, B-cell-depleted T cells, or PBMCs.

Original processing notes: Estimation of nucleated cell counts was performed using reference gene primer amplification. Method: immunoSEQ multiplex PCR; TCRdb's copy keeps in-frame clones and lacks some. V and J calls and clone size come straight from that table; D and trimming were deduced from the DNA. Seen here are approximately 170,000 clones, over 70% observed once, and the top ten hold about 19%. The receptor was derived from a woman in her 70s who had recovered from COVID-19. Sequenced: peripheral blood.

CDR3 in amino acids: CASSQNRATNEKLFF. The CDR3 region has the DNA TGTGCCAGCAGTCAGAACAGAGCAACTAATGAAAAACTGTTTTTT. The chain employs TRBV6-5 and TRBJ1-4; no clear D gene. From germline, CDR1 is MNHEY and CDR2 SVGAGI. V was shortened by 5 bases and J by 0 bases, with 10 bases between the two germline ends. This CDR3 comprises 15 residues.